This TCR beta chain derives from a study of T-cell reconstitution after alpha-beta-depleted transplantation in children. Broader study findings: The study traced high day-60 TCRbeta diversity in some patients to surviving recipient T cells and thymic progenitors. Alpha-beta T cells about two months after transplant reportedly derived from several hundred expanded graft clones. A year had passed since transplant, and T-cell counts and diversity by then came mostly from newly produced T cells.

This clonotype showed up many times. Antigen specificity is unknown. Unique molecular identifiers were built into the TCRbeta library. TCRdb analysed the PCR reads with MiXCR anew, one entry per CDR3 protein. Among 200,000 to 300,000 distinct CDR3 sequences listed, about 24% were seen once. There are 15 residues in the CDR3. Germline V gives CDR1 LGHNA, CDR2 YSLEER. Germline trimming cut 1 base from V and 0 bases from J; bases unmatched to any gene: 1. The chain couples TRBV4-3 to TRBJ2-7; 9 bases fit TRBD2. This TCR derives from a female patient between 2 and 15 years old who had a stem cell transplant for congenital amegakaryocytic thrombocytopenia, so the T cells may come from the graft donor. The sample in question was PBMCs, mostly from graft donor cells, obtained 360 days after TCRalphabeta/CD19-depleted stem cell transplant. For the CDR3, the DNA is TGCGCCAGCAGCCAAGTTAGCGGGAGCTCCTACGAGCAGTACTTC. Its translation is CASSQVSGSSYEQYF.